Listed below are T cell receptor beta chains from one sample, sequenced in a study of cytomegalovirus exposure and HLA in healthy donors. Only in-frame clones appear in the TCRdb table, and some are missing; sequencing was by immunoSEQ multiplex PCR. The table includes tens of thousands of clones, approximately 81% detected once. The sample was PBMCs. These receptors were collected from a woman aged 25-40 years in good health and CMV-seronegative. Each CDR3 is given with its conserved first and last residue. The D gene is left open where the match is weak. For some rows the clone size is stated as once, few or many, or as a class when expanded; others skip it.

V	D	size	J	DNA	CDR3
TRBV5-1	TRBD1	-	TRBJ1-1	TGCGCCAGCAGCTCAACGACAGGGGGCCTCACTGAAGCTTTCTTT	CASSSTTGGLTEAFF
TRBV14	-	-	TRBJ1-6	TGTGCCAGCAGCCAAGGGACAGTCGCACCCCTCCACTTT	CASSQGTVAPLHF
TRBV19	TRBD2	once	TRBJ2-7	TGTGCCAGTAGTACTAGCGGGGGAACCTACGAGCAGTACTTC	CASSTSGGTYEQYF
TRBV19	TRBD1	-	TRBJ1-1	TGTGCCAGTAGTATGGAGACAGGGGCAACTGAAGCTTTCTTT	CASSMETGATEAFF
TRBV5-1	TRBD2	-	TRBJ2-3	TGCGCCAGCAGCTATTTAATAGCGGGAGGAACTAGCACAGATACGCAGTATTTT	CASSYLIAGGTSTDTQYF
TRBV11-3	-	-	TRBJ2-3	TGTGCCAGCAGCACTAGGGACTTCACAGATACGCAGTATTTT	CASSTRDFTDTQYF
TRBV9	TRBD1	-	TRBJ1-2	TGTGCCAGCAGCCGCAACCCAGGGGGCGGTTATGGCTACACCTTC	CASSRNPGGGYGYTF
TRBV10-3	-	few	TRBJ2-3	TGTGCCATCAGTGTGGGGCAGGGTGGGGCAGATACGCAGTATTTT	CAISVGQGGADTQYF
TRBV28	-	-	TRBJ1-3	TGTGCCAGCAGTTTATCTTTTAGTATCTTCGGAAACACCATATATTTT	CASSLSFSIFGNTIYF
TRBV19	-	-	TRBJ1-2	TGTGCCAGTAGGGGAGTAAACTATGGCTACACCTTC	CASRGVNYGYTF
TRBV6-1	TRBD1	few	TRBJ1-1	TGTGCCAGCAGAGGACAGGAGCACACTGAAGCTTTCTTT	CASRGQEHTEAFF
TRBV10-3	TRBD1	once	TRBJ1-1	TGTGCCATCAGTGGATGGGACAGGGGGAAGAACACTGAAGCTTTCTTT	CAISGWDRGKNTEAFF
TRBV7-2	-	-	TRBJ1-4	TGTGCCAGCAGCTTATACCCCCCCGGGGTCCTAACTAATGAAAAACTGTTTTTT	CASSLYPPGVLTNEKLFF
TRBV4-1	-	-	TRBJ1-3	TGCGCCAGCAGCCAAGTCAATCTCGGAGGGAACACCATATATTTT	CASSQVNLGGNTIYF
TRBV19	-	-	TRBJ1-5	TGTGCCAGTAGTATATCTCGCCCTAATGATCAGCCCCAGCATTTT	CASSISRPNDQPQHF
TRBV5-5	-	-	TRBJ2-7	TGTGCCAGCAGCTGGGGCGGTGGTTCCTACGAGCAGTACTTC	CASSWGGGSYEQYF
TRBV2	-	-	TRBJ2-7	TGTGCCAGCAGTGACGGAGCCTACGAGCAGTACTTC	CASSDGAYEQYF
TRBV18	-	-	TRBJ2-2	TGTGCCAGCTCACCCCGATGGGGACAACGCACCGGGGAGCTGTTTTTT	CASSPRWGQRTGELFF
TRBV5-5	-	-	TRBJ1-2	TGTGCCAGCAGCCCCTGGGCGCTGGGAGATGGCTACACCTTC	CASSPWALGDGYTF
TRBV5-5	TRBD1	-	TRBJ2-3	TGTGCCAGCAGCGCGGACAGGGGGCTGATAGATACGCAGTATTTT	CASSADRGLIDTQYF
TRBV9	TRBD1	-	TRBJ1-6	TGTGCCAGCAGCGTAAAGACAGGGAATTCACCCCTCCACTTT	CASSVKTGNSPLHF
TRBV28	TRBD1	-	TRBJ2-3	TGTGCCAGCAGTTTTAGGGGGCAGGGCTACACAGATACGCAGTATTTT	CASSFRGQGYTDTQYF